This record covers a single T cell receptor (beta chain). Its antigen is undetermined. The CDR3 extends over 15 amino acids. V was clipped by 2 bases and J by 2 bases, with 13 bases between them. Germline V lookup: CDR1 SGHTA, CDR2 FQGNSA. These data originate in a study of vaccination effects on CD4 cells after COVID-19. Clones were read by immunoSEQ multiplex PCR, and TCRdb kept only the in-frame ones, dropping some. The sample has 20,000 to 25,000 clones, around 72% seen once. Study results and limitations: There was marked clonal contraction among infection- and vaccine-induced clones late after vaccination. Healthy vaccinees' vaccine-induced clones included only 1 of 255 cross-reacting with common cold coronaviruses.

Viral peptide pools were used in the ViraFEST assay to expand antigen-specific CD4+ T cells, and sequencing came afterward. When around nine days of culture had elapsed, CD4+ T cells were isolated. Nucleocapsid antibodies were negative in the vaccine recipients, who had never had SARS-CoV-2 infection. Wells each received 1.5 million to 2.5 million PBMC, cultured with about 10 IU/ml IL-2 and 9.5 to 10 ug/ml peptides. Each culture had half its medium swapped for IL-2 medium on days 3 and 7. This TCR derives from a human donor who received a COVID-19 vaccine. This specimen consisted of CD4+ T cells from PBMCs cultured with HCoV-NL63 spike peptides, obtained before COVID-19 vaccination. The gene calls are TRBV7-2 and TRBJ2-7; possibly TRBD1 or TRBD2 for D (6 bases each). CDR3 sequence: CASSLNGGGAYEQYF. The CDR3 DNA reads as TGTGCCAGCAGCTTAAACGGGGGCGGAGCCTACGAGCAGTACTTC.